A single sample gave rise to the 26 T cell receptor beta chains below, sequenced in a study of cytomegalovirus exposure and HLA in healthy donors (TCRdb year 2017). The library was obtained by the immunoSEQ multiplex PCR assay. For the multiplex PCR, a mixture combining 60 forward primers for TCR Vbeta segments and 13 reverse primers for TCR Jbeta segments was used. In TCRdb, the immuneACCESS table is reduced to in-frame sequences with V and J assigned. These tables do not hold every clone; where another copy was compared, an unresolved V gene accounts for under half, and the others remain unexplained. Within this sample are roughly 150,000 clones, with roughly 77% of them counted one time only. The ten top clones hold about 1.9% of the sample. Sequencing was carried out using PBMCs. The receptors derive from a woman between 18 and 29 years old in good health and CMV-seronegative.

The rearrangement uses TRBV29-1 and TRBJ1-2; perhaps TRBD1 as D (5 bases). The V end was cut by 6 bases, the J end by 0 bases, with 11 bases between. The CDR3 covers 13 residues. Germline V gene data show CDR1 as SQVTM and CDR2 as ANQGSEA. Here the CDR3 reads CSVSPGPNYGYTF. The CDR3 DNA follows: TGCAGCGTCTCGCCAGGGCCTAACTATGGCTACACCTTC.

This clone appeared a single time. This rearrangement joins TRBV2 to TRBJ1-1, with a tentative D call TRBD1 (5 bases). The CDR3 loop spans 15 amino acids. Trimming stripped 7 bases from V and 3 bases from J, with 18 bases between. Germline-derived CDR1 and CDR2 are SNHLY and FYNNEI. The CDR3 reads CASNPWGVGDTEAFF. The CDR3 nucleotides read TGTGCCAGCAACCCTTGGGGGGTGGGTGACACTGAAGCTTTCTTT.

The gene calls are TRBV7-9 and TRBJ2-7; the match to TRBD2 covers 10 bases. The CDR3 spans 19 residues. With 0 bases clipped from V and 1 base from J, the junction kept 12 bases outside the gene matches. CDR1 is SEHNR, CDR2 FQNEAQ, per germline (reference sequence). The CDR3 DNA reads TGTGCCAGCAGCTTAGCGGGCCCCCTAAGGACTAGCGGATCCTACGAGCAGTACTTC. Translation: CASSLAGPLRTSGSYEQYF.

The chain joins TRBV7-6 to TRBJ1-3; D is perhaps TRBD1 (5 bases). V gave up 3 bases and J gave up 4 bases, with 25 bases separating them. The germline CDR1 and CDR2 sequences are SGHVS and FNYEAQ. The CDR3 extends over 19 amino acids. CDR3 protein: CASSLVPPGLSGTGNTIYF. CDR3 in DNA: TGTGCCAGCAGCTTGGTTCCCCCGGGACTCTCAGGGACGGGAAACACCATATATTTT. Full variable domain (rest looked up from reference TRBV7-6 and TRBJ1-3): GAGVSQSPRYKVTKRGQDVALRCDPISGHVSLYWYRQALGQGPEFLTYFNYEAQQDKSGLPNDRFSAERPEGSISTLTIQRTEQRDSAMYRCASSLVPPGLSGTGNTIYFGEGSWLTVV.

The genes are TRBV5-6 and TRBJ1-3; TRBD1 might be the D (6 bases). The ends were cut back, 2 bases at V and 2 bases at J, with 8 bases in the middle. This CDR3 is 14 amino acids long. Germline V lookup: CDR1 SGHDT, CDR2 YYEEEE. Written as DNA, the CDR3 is TGTGCCAGCAGCTTCTGGACAGCTGGAAACACCATATATTTT. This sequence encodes CASSFWTAGNTIYF.

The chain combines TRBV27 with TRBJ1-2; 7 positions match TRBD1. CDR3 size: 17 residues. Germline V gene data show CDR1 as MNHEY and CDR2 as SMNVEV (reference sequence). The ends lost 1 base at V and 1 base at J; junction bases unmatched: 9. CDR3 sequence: CASSLYVRQGINYGYTF. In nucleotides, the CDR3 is TGTGCCAGCAGTTTATATGTTCGACAGGGAATTAACTATGGCTACACCTTC.

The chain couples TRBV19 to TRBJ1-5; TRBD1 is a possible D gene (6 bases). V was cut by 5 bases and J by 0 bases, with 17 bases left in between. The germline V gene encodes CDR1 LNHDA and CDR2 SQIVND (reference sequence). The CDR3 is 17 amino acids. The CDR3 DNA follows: TGTGCCAGTAGTCTCCCCACAGGGACCTATAGCAATCAGCCCCAGCATTTT. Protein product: CASSLPTGTYSNQPQHF. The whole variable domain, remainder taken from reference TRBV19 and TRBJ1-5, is DGGITQSPKYLFRKEGQNVTLSCEQNLNHDAMYWYRQDPGQGLRLIYYSQIVNDFQKGDIAEGYSVSREKKESFPLTVTSAQKNPTAFYLCASSLPTGTYSNQPQHFGDGTRLSIL.

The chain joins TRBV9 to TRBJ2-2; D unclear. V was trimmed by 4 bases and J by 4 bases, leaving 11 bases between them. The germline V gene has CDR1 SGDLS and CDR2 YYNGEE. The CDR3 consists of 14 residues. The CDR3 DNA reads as TGTGCCAGCAGCTCTACGGCAGGCACCGGGGAGCTGTTTTTT. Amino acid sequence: CASSSTAGTGELFF.

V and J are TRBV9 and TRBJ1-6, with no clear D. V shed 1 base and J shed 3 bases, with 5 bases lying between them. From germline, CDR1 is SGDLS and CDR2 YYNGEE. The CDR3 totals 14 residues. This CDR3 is CASSVNSYNSPLHF. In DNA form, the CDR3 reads TGTGCCAGCAGCGTAAACAGCTATAATTCACCCCTCCACTTT.

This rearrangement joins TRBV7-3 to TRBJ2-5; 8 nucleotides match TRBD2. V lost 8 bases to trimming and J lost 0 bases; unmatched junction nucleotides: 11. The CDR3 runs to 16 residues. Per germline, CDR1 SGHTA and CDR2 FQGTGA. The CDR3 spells CASSPGGGGYQETQYF. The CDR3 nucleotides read TGTGCCAGCTCCCCCGGGGGGGGCGGGTACCAAGAGACCCAGTACTTC.

The CDR3 reads CASSLGPTANTGELFF. The CDR3 DNA follows: TGCGCCAGCAGCTTGGGGCCGACAGCGAACACCGGGGAGCTGTTTTTT. V and J are TRBV5-1 and TRBJ2-2, with D possibly TRBD1 on 5 matching bases. Germline assignment: CDR1 SGHRS and CDR2 YFSETQ. V gave up 0 bases and J gave up 0 bases, with 9 bases separating them. The CDR3 covers 16 residues.

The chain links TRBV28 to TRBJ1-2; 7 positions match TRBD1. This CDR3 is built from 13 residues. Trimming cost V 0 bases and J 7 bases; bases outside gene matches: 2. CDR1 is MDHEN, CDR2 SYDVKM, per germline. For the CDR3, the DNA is TGTGCCAGCAGTTTATGGCAGGGGGGTGGCTACACCTTC. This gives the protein CASSLWQGGGYTF.

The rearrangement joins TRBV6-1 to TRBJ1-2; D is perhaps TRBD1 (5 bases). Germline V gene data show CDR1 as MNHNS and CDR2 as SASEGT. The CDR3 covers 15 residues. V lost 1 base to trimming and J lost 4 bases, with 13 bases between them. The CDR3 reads CASSEVEGLGYGYTF. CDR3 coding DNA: TGTGCCAGCAGTGAAGTGGAGGGGCTCGGCTATGGCTACACCTTC.

CDR3 residues: CASSPGDGPNQPQHF. In nucleotides, the CDR3 is TGCGCCAGCAGCCCGGGGGACGGCCCCAATCAGCCCCAGCATTTT. The chain links TRBV5-1 to TRBJ1-5; D perhaps matches TRBD1 (5 bases). V dropped 4 bases and J dropped 3 bases, with 14 bases sitting between them. The CDR3 is made up of 15 amino acids. Germline V gene data show CDR1 as SGHRS and CDR2 as YFSETQ. Together with reference TRBV5-1 and TRBJ1-5, the CDR3 gives the full variable domain: KAGVTQTPRYLIKTRGQQVTLSCSPISGHRSVSWYQQTPGQGLQFLFEYFSETQRNKGNFPGRFSGRQFSNSRSEMNVSTLELGDSALYLCASSPGDGPNQPQHFGDGTRLSIL.

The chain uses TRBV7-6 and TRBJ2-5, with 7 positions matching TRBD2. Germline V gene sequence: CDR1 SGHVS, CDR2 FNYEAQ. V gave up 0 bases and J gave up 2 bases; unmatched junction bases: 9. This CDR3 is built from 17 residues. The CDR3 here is CASSLAPRGSTQETQYF. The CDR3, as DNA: TGTGCCAGCAGCTTAGCCCCGCGGGGGTCAACACAAGAGACCCAGTACTTC.

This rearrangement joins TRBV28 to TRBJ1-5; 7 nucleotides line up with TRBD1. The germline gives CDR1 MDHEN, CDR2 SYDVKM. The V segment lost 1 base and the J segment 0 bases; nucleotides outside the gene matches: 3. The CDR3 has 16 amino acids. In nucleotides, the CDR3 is TGTGCCAGCAGTTTATACCGGACAGGTAGCAATCAGCCCCAGCATTTT. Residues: CASSLYRTGSNQPQHF.

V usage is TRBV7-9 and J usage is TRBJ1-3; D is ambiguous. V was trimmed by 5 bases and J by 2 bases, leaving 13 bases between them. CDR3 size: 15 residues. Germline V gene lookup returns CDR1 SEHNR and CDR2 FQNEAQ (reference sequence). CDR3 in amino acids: CASSPRVRAGNTIYF. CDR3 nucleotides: TGTGCCAGCAGCCCGAGGGTAAGGGCTGGAAACACCATATATTTT.

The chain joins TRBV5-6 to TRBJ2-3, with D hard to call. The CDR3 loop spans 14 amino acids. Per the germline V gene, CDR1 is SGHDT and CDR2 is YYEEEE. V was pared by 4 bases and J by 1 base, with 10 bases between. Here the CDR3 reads CASSPFRGTDTQYF. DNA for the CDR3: TGTGCCAGCAGCCCCTTCCGGGGCACAGATACGCAGTATTTT.

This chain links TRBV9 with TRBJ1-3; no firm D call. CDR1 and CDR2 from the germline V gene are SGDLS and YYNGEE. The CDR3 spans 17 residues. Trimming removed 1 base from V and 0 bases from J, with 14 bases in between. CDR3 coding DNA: TGTGCCAGCAGCGTATTTAGAGAATTCTACTCTGGAAACACCATATATTTT. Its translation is CASSVFREFYSGNTIYF. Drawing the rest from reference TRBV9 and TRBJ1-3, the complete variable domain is DSGVTQTPKHLITATGQRVTLRCSPRSGDLSVYWYQQSLDQGLQFLIQYYNGEERAKGNILERFSAQQFPDLHSELNLSSLELGDSALYFCASSVFREFYSGNTIYFGEGSWLTVV.

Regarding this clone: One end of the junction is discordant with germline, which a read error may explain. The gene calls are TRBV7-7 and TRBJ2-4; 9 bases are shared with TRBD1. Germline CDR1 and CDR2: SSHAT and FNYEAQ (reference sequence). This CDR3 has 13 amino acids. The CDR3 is CASSRDRDGIQYF. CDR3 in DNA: TGTGCTAGCAGCCGGGACAGGGACGGCATTCAGTACTTC.

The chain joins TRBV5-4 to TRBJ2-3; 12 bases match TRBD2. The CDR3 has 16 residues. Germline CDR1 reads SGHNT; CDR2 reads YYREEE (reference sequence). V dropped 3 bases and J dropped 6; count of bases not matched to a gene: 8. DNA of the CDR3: TGTGCCAGCAGCTGGAATCTAGCGGGGGGGCCCGATACGCAGTATTTT. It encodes CASSWNLAGGPDTQYF.

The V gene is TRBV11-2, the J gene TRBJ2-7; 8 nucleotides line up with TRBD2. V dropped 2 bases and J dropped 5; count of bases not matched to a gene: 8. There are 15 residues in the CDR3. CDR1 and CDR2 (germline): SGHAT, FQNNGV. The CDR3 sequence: CASSLRPGGPHEQYF. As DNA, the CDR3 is TGTGCCAGCAGCTTACGCCCGGGAGGGCCCCACGAGCAGTACTTC.

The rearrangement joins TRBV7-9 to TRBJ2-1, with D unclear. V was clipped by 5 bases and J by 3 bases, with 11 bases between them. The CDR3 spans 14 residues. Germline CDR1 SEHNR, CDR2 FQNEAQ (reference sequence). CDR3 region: CASSPFGLYNEQFF. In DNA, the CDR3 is TGTGCCAGCAGCCCCTTCGGTCTCTACAATGAGCAGTTCTTC.

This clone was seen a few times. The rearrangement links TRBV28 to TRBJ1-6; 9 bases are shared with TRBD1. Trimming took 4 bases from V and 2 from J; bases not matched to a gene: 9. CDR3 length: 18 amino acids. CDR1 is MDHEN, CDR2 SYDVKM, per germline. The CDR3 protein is CASSSGTGLYTYNSPLHF. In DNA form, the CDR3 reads TGTGCCAGCAGTTCCGGGACAGGGCTTTATACCTATAATTCACCCCTCCACTTT.

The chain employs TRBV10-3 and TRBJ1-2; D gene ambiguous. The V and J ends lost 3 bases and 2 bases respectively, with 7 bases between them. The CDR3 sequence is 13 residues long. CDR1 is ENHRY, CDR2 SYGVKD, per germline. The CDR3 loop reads CAISERGNYGYTF. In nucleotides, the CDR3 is TGTGCCATCAGTGAACGGGGAAACTATGGCTACACCTTC.

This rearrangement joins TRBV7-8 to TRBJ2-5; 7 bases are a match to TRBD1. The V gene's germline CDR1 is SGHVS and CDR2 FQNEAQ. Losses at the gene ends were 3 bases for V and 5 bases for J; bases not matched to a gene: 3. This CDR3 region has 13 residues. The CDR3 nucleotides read TGTGCCAGCAGCTTCCGACAGGGCGAGACCCAGTACTTC. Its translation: CASSFRQGETQYF.